One sample yielded the 15 T cell receptor beta chains listed below, sequenced in a study of blood T cell repertoires in COVID-19. This table comes from immunoSEQ multiplex PCR, and its TCRdb copy is limited to in-frame clones, with some not included. Seen here are roughly 190,000 clones, roughly 89% observed once, and the top ten hold about 4%. The source material was peripheral blood. The receptors come from a young man with active or convalescent COVID-19.

In its sample, this clone was seen a few times. This sequence joins TRBV5-1 and TRBJ2-1; TRBD2 matches 9 bases. Losses at the gene ends were 0 bases for V and 5 bases for J; bases not matched to a gene: 6. Germline CDR1 reads SGHRS; CDR2 reads YFSETQ. The CDR3 runs to 16 residues. The CDR3 DNA is TGCGCCAGCAGCTTGGAGGGTAGCGGGGGAAACAATGAGCAGTTCTTC. This codes for CASSLEGSGGNNEQFF.

The count of this clone is one. The genes are TRBV5-1 and TRBJ1-1, with D maybe TRBD1 (6 bases). Germline values: CDR1 SGHRS, CDR2 YFSETQ. The CDR3 consists of 14 residues. Trimming cost V 7 bases and J 0 bases, with 13 bases left between them. CDR3 DNA: TGCGCCAGCGGGCAGGGGAATCTGAACACTGAAGCTTTCTTT. This codes for CASGQGNLNTEAFF.

V gene TRBV6-1 combines with J gene TRBJ2-2, with D possibly matching TRBD1 (7 bases). Between the trimmed V and J ends, which lost 1 base and 5 bases, there was a span of 11 bases. This CDR3 region has 15 residues. CDR1 and CDR2 from the germline V gene are MNHNS and SASEGT. The CDR3 DNA reads TGTGCCAGCAGTGAAGGGGCAGGGGGGACCGGGGAGCTGTTTTTT. It specifies CASSEGAGGTGELFF.

The rearrangement links TRBV12-3 or TRBV12-4 to TRBJ2-3, with D perhaps matching TRBD1 (6 bases). Trimming cost V 6 bases and J 4 bases, with 11 bases left between them. The CDR3 length is 13 residues. CDR3 protein: CASSRGGPDTQYF. The CDR3 region has the DNA TGTGCCAGCAGCCGTGGGGGCCCAGATACGCAGTATTTT.

This clone has more than one count but fewer than ten. The chain links TRBV4-3 to TRBJ1-5, with 7 bases that match TRBD1. The V segment lost 0 bases and the J segment 6 bases; nucleotides outside the gene matches: 5. The CDR3 has 15 amino acids. Germline values: CDR1 LGHNA, CDR2 YSLEER. CDR3 loop: CASSQETGVGQPQHF. DNA of the CDR3: TGCGCCAGCAGCCAAGAAACAGGGGTCGGTCAGCCCCAGCATTTT.

V is TRBV7-9 and J is TRBJ2-7; a weak D match, TRBD1 (6 bases). V was shortened by 1 base and J by 6 bases, with 16 bases between the two germline ends. Germline CDR1 SEHNR, CDR2 FQNEAQ (reference sequence). This CDR3 is 15 amino acids long. CDR3: CASSLGTGISSEQYV. Written as DNA, the CDR3 is TGTGCCAGCAGCTTAGGTACAGGGATCAGCAGCGAGCAGTACGTC.

In DNA form, the CDR3 reads TGTGCCAGCAGCTTAGTACGACAGGGTGGAACTGAAGCTTTCTTT. Amino acid sequence: CASSLVRQGGTEAFF. This sequence joins TRBV11-3 and TRBJ1-1; 7 nucleotides agree with TRBD1. The germline V gene encodes CDR1 SGHNT and CDR2 YENEEA. V lost 1 base to trimming and J lost 5 bases; unmatched junction nucleotides: 7. CDR3 length equals 15 residues. The full variable domain, rest sourced from reference TRBV11-3 and TRBJ1-1, is EAGVVQSPRYKIIEKKQPVAFWCNPISGHNTLYWYLQNLGQGPELLIRYENEEAVDDSQLPKDRFSAERLKGVDSTLKIQPAELGDSAVYLCASSLVRQGGTEAFFGQGTRLTVV.

The CDR3 here is CASSPGLASEQYF. The CDR3 bases are TGTGCCAGCAGCCCAGGACTAGCTTCCGAGCAGTACTTC. This chain connects TRBV11-3 to TRBJ2-7; TRBD2 matches 8 bases. This CDR3 region has 13 residues. V lost 5 bases and J lost 6; bases outside the gene matches: 6. Per germline, CDR1 SGHNT and CDR2 YENEEA. Complete variable domain (other parts from reference TRBV11-3 and TRBJ2-7): EAGVVQSPRYKIIEKKQPVAFWCNPISGHNTLYWYLQNLGQGPELLIRYENEEAVDDSQLPKDRFSAERLKGVDSTLKIQPAELGDSAVYLCASSPGLASEQYFGPGTRLTVT.

This rearrangement joins TRBV6-5 to TRBJ1-1; 8 positions agree with TRBD1. The CDR3 length is 15 residues. The germline V gene has CDR1 MNHEY and CDR2 SVGAGI. Trimming at V came to 7 bases and at J to 0 bases, leaving 7 bases not matched to a gene. CDR3 protein: CASTARTGLNTEAFF. The CDR3 bases are TGTGCCAGCACTGCCCGGACAGGGTTGAACACTGAAGCTTTCTTT.

This chain links TRBV5-1 with TRBJ2-1; possible D gene TRBD1, 5 bases. The CDR3 has 14 residues. The V end was cut by 1 base, the J end by 8 bases, with 13 bases between. Germline V gives CDR1 SGHRS, CDR2 YFSETQ. CDR3 in amino acids: CASSLRSTVDEQFF. For the CDR3, the DNA is TGCGCCAGCAGCTTGCGCTCGACAGTGGATGAGCAGTTCTTC.

The gene calls are TRBV27 and TRBJ2-7; D call uncertain. V lost 5 bases and J 3 bases, leaving 23 bases between the germline ends. The CDR3 runs 17 residues. The germline V gene encodes CDR1 MNHEY and CDR2 SMNVEV (reference sequence). CDR3 bases: TGTGCCAGCAGTCCACAGCCGAACCGACCAGATGACTACGAGCAGTACGTC. The encoded protein is CASSPQPNRPDDYEQYV.

In this sample, this clone turned up once. The V gene is TRBV7-9, the J gene TRBJ1-4; 10 bases are a match to TRBD1. The V gene's germline CDR1 is SEHNR and CDR2 FQNEAQ (reference sequence). Trimming cost V 4 bases and J 8 bases; bases outside gene matches: 10. CDR3 size: 16 residues. In DNA form, the CDR3 reads TGTGCCAGCAGCTCCCCGACCGGGACAGGGGTGGAAAAACTGTTTTTT. This sequence encodes CASSSPTGTGVEKLFF. Full variable domain (rest looked up from reference TRBV7-9 and TRBJ1-4): DTGVSQNPRHKITKRGQNVTFRCDPISEHNRLYWYRQTLGQGPEFLTYFQNEAQLEKSRLLSDRFSAERPKGSFSTLEIQRTEQGDSAMYLCASSSPTGTGVEKLFFGSGTQLSVL.

The genes are TRBV7-9 and TRBJ2-1, with a weak D call TRBD2 (6 bases). The CDR3 consists of 15 residues. Germline V gives CDR1 SEHNR, CDR2 FQNEAQ (reference sequence). V was cut by 1 base and J by 8 bases, with 15 bases left in between. Here the CDR3 reads CASSLVSSGVDEQFF. CDR3 DNA sequence: TGTGCCAGCAGCTTAGTGAGCTCGGGAGTCGATGAGCAGTTCTTC. Complete variable domain (other parts from reference TRBV7-9 and TRBJ2-1): DTGVSQNPRHKITKRGQNVTFRCDPISEHNRLYWYRQTLGQGPEFLTYFQNEAQLEKSRLLSDRFSAERPKGSFSTLEIQRTEQGDSAMYLCASSLVSSGVDEQFFGPGTRLTVL.

The chain is built from TRBV2 and TRBJ1-2, with 7 nucleotides matching TRBD1. This CDR3 region has 15 residues. Germline V gene sequence: CDR1 SNHLY, CDR2 FYNNEI. J was trimmed by 4 bases and V by 6 bases; bases with no gene match: 11. Here the CDR3 DNA reads TGTGCCAGCAGGGAATTCCGGGACAGTTCCTATGGCTACACCTTC. It codes for CASREFRDSSYGYTF. Full variable domain (outside the CDR3, taken from reference TRBV2 and TRBJ1-2): EPEVTQTPSHQVTQMGQEVILRCVPISNHLYFYWYRQILGQKVEFLVSFYNNEISEKSEIFDDQFSVERPDGSNFTLKIRSTKLEDSAMYFCASREFRDSSYGYTFGSGTRLTVV.

V usage is TRBV7-2 and J usage is TRBJ2-7, with TRBD1 matching 11 bases. Germline CDR1 reads SGHTA; CDR2 reads FQGNSA. V lost 8 bases to trimming and J lost 7 bases; unmatched junction nucleotides: 4. The CDR3 has 12 amino acids. CDR3 coding DNA: TGTGCCAGCGGACAGGGGGCTGGGGAGCAGTACTTC. It is translated as CASGQGAGEQYF.